This passage covers 22 T cell receptor beta chains from one sample sequenced in a study of cytomegalovirus exposure and HLA in healthy donors. The PCR ran on 60 Vbeta and 13 Jbeta primers. Sequenced by immunoSEQ multiplex PCR; TCRdb stores in-frame clones only, minus some. The table lists hundreds of thousands of clones, roughly 70% of them singletons. Specimen: PBMCs. These TCRs come from a female donor in good health and CMV-seronegative.

J is TRBJ1-3 and V is TRBV2; D is uncertain. The germline V gene encodes CDR1 SNHLY and CDR2 FYNNEI. The germline V and J ends were trimmed by 5 bases and 0 bases, with 8 bases remaining between them. This CDR3 comprises 14 residues. The chain's CDR3 is CASSIDYSGNTIYF. For the CDR3, the DNA is TGTGCCAGCAGTATAGATTACTCTGGAAACACCATATATTTT. Full variable domain (missing parts from reference TRBV2 and TRBJ1-3): EPEVTQTPSHQVTQMGQEVILRCVPISNHLYFYWYRQILGQKVEFLVSFYNNEISEKSEIFDDQFSVERPDGSNFTLKIRSTKLEDSAMYFCASSIDYSGNTIYFGEGSWLTVV.

The chain joins TRBV2 to TRBJ2-5, with 11 positions matching TRBD2. Germline loops: CDR1 SNHLY, CDR2 FYNNEI. The CDR3 sequence is 16 residues long. Trimming removed 6 bases from V and 7 bases from J; junction bases left unmatched: 13. The CDR3 loop is CASSGTSGGLVRTQYF. In nucleotides, the CDR3 is TGTGCCAGCAGCGGGACTAGCGGAGGACTGGTGAGGACCCAGTACTTC. Full variable domain (missing parts from reference TRBV2 and TRBJ2-5): EPEVTQTPSHQVTQMGQEVILRCVPISNHLYFYWYRQILGQKVEFLVSFYNNEISEKSEIFDDQFSVERPDGSNFTLKIRSTKLEDSAMYFCASSGTSGGLVRTQYFGPGTRLLVL.

The rearrangement links TRBV19 to TRBJ2-7, with TRBD2 identical over 8 bases. Trimming cost V 7 bases and J 8 bases; bases outside gene matches: 13. Germline-derived CDR1 and CDR2 are LNHDA and SQIVND (reference sequence). The CDR3 consists of 14 residues. DNA for the CDR3: TGTGCCAGTACCACCGGGACTAGTTCTCGAAAGCAGTACTTC. Encoded protein: CASTTGTSSRKQYF.

The chain links TRBV28 to TRBJ1-1, with 7 bases lining up with TRBD1. The V and J ends lost 5 bases and 5 bases, in that order; junction bases with no gene match: 17. The CDR3 totals 17 residues. From germline, CDR1 is MDHEN and CDR2 SYDVKM. The DNA of the CDR3 is TGTGCCAGCAGTCATCTCACCTTAGACAGGGTCAAGACTGAAGCTTTCTTT. Protein: CASSHLTLDRVKTEAFF.

The chain has TRBV30 and TRBJ2-7; maybe TRBD2 (6 bases). The CDR3 loop spans 15 amino acids. Germline-derived CDR1 and CDR2 are GTSNPN and SVGIG (reference sequence). The V and J ends lost 0 bases and 9 bases respectively, with 21 bases between them. As DNA, the CDR3 is TGTGCCTGGAGTGTAATGGGACTTCCTTCTAGAGTGCAGTACTTC. This codes for CAWSVMGLPSRVQYF.

J is TRBJ2-5 and V is TRBV19; D is possibly TRBD1 (6 bases). Germline V CDR1 and CDR2: LNHDA, SQIVND (reference sequence). V was cut by 5 bases and J by 4 bases, with 17 bases left in between. The CDR3 length is 15 residues. The DNA of the CDR3 is TGTGCCAGTAGTCCTAAGGGGGTAGATAGAGAGACCCAGTACTTC. This sequence encodes CASSPKGVDRETQYF. Filled out from reference TRBV19 and TRBJ2-5, the complete variable domain reads DGGITQSPKYLFRKEGQNVTLSCEQNLNHDAMYWYRQDPGQGLRLIYYSQIVNDFQKGDIAEGYSVSREKKESFPLTVTSAQKNPTAFYLCASSPKGVDRETQYFGPGTRLLVL.

This clone was detected a few times. The chain couples TRBV11-2 to TRBJ1-1; D gene unclear. Germline CDR1 and CDR2: SGHAT and FQNNGV. Trimming shortened V by 0 bases and J by 1 base, and 3 bases separated the two germline ends. The CDR3 spans 13 residues. As DNA, the CDR3 is TGTGCCAGCAGCTTAGACCGGAACACTGAAGCTTTCTTT. This gives the protein CASSLDRNTEAFF.

This clone occurred a few times. This chain links TRBV28 with TRBJ1-2; D gene uncertain. Germline V CDR1 and CDR2: MDHEN, SYDVKM. CDR3 length: 13 residues. V was clipped by 9 bases and J by 7 bases, with 18 bases between them. Written as DNA, the CDR3 is TGTGCCAGTGGCGGGCCTCTTCGGGGTGGCTACACCTTC. It codes for CASGGPLRGGYTF.

This clone was counted once. This chain uses TRBV7-8 with TRBJ1-6; 8 bases line up with TRBD1. The germline CDR1 and CDR2 sequences are SGHVS and FQNEAQ. The CDR3 length is 14 residues. V shed 6 bases, J shed 10 bases, and the junction held 8 bases outside the gene matches. CDR3 DNA sequence: TGTGCCAGCAGTAACAGGGGGGAGATGTCACCCCTCCACTTT. Protein product: CASSNRGEMSPLHF. Full variable domain (remainder filled in from reference TRBV7-8 and TRBJ1-6): GAGVSQSPRYKVAKRGQDVALRCDPISGHVSLFWYQQALGQGPEFLTYFQNEAQLDKSGLPSDRFFAERPEGSVSTLKIQRTQQEDSAVYLCASSNRGEMSPLHFGNGTRLTVT.

The rearrangement links TRBV27 to TRBJ1-1; 8 nucleotides match TRBD1. Germline CDR1 is MNHEY and CDR2 is SMNVEV (reference sequence). The V segment lost 8 bases and the J segment 5 bases; nucleotides outside the gene matches: 7. The CDR3 spans 13 residues. CDR3: CASVDRGGTEAFF. CDR3 sequence (DNA): TGTGCCAGCGTCGACAGGGGTGGAACTGAAGCTTTCTTT.

CDR3 sequence: CASSLESWSTGTF. The CDR3, as DNA: TGTGCCAGCAGCTTAGAATCTTGGAGTACGGGCACCTTC. The rearrangement links TRBV11-2 to TRBJ1-2; D is uncertain. There are 13 residues in the CDR3. Trimming removed 0 bases from V and 13 bases from J, with 15 bases in between. In germline, CDR1 is SGHAT, CDR2 FQNNGV.

The chain carries TRBV27 and TRBJ1-1; no clear D gene. The germline V gene encodes CDR1 MNHEY and CDR2 SMNVEV (reference sequence). This CDR3 has 15 amino acids. V lost 0 bases and J 6 bases, leaving 14 bases between the germline ends. This chain's CDR3 is CASSLSTVTRAEAFF. The CDR3 bases are TGTGCCAGCAGTTTATCCACAGTGACTAGGGCTGAAGCTTTCTTT.

The chain carries TRBV2 and TRBJ1-1, with a possible D match to TRBD1 (6 bases). Germline CDR1 and CDR2: SNHLY and FYNNEI. The CDR3 covers 12 residues. V was pared by 5 bases and J by 6 bases, with 10 bases between. CDR3 protein: CASSPRTAEAFF. CDR3 coding DNA: TGTGCCAGCAGTCCCCGGACAGCTGAAGCTTTCTTT.

V gene TRBV7-6 combines with J gene TRBJ2-3, with 10 bases aligning to TRBD2. The V and J ends lost 2 bases and 1 base, in that order; junction bases with no gene match: 6. The CDR3 covers 17 residues. Germline CDR1 and CDR2: SGHVS and FNYEAQ. CDR3 in amino acids: CASSLRAGTSGTDTQYF. CDR3 nucleotides: TGTGCCAGCAGCTTAAGGGCCGGGACTAGCGGCACAGATACGCAGTATTTT.

The V gene is TRBV7-9, the J gene TRBJ1-2; D remains unclear. From germline, CDR1 is SEHNR and CDR2 FQNEAQ (reference sequence). Trimming shortened V by 6 bases and J by 5 bases, and 10 bases separated the two germline ends. The CDR3 has 12 amino acids. The CDR3 spells CASSANFYGYTF. CDR3 nucleotides: TGTGCCAGCAGTGCCAACTTTTATGGCTACACCTTC. Full variable domain (outside the CDR3, taken from reference TRBV7-9 and TRBJ1-2): DTGVSQNPRHKITKRGQNVTFRCDPISEHNRLYWYRQTLGQGPEFLTYFQNEAQLEKSRLLSDRFSAERPKGSFSTLEIQRTEQGDSAMYLCASSANFYGYTFGSGTRLTVV.

With regard to this clone: Other nucleotide sequences from this sample produce the same CDR3. The CDR3 loop reads CASSPPDSSYEQYF. The DNA of the CDR3 is TGTGCCAGCAGTCCCCCGGACAGCTCCTACGAGCAGTACTTC. V usage is TRBV27 and J usage is TRBJ2-7, with D maybe TRBD1 (6 bases). The CDR3 is made up of 14 amino acids. Per the germline V gene, CDR1 is MNHEY and CDR2 is SMNVEV (reference sequence). Trimming took 5 bases from V and 0 from J, leaving 11 bases between them.

J is TRBJ2-1 and V is TRBV9; 16 bases agree with TRBD2. In germline, CDR1 is SGDLS, CDR2 YYNGEE. Trimming took 4 bases from V and 7 from J; bases not matched to a gene: 11. The CDR3 consists of 18 residues. DNA for the CDR3: TGTGCCAGCAGCCCTGGGACTAGCGGGAGGGCTGTCGGTAATGAGCAGTTCTTC. Translating gives CASSPGTSGRAVGNEQFF.

The CDR3 reads CASSPRITGGRDEQYF. CDR3 DNA: TGTGCCAGCTCACCACGTATCACAGGGGGCCGGGACGAGCAGTACTTC. This chain joins TRBV18 and TRBJ2-7; 9 bases are a match to TRBD1. V lost 1 base to trimming and J lost 5 bases; unmatched junction nucleotides: 9. CDR1 and CDR2 from the germline V gene are KGHSH and LQKENI. The CDR3 runs 16 residues.

The V and J genes are TRBV2 and TRBJ2-2; TRBD2 agrees at 8 bases. This CDR3 has 16 amino acids. Per the germline V gene, CDR1 is SNHLY and CDR2 is FYNNEI. V was pared by 6 bases and J by 6 bases, with 12 bases of the junction left unmatched. The DNA for the CDR3 is TGTGCCAGCAGAAGAACGACTAGCGTCATTGCCGGGGAGCTGTTTTTT. This codes for CASRRTTSVIAGELFF.

V usage is TRBV18 and J usage is TRBJ2-5; 11 bases fit TRBD2. CDR3 length: 18 residues. Germline CDR1 and CDR2: KGHSH and LQKENI. V lost 1 base and J lost 3; bases outside the gene matches: 10. In DNA form, the CDR3 reads TGTGCCAGCTCACCACTGCGACTAGCGGGATTAGTGAAAGAGACCCAGTACTTC. It translates to CASSPLRLAGLVKETQYF.

The V gene is TRBV27, the J gene TRBJ2-2; D possibly corresponds to TRBD1 (6 bases). Germline CDR1 MNHEY, CDR2 SMNVEV (reference sequence). The length of the CDR3 is 13 residues. Trimming pared 7 bases from V and 8 bases from J, leaving 14 bases between. The CDR3 region is CASKLTGLGELFF. CDR3 DNA: TGTGCCAGCAAGCTGACAGGTTTGGGGGAGCTGTTTTTT.

The rearrangement joins TRBV18 to TRBJ1-2; 7 bases are shared with TRBD1. The V gene end was trimmed by 0 bases and the J gene end by 7 bases; junction bases not matched to a gene: 11. Per germline, CDR1 KGHSH and CDR2 LQKENI. The CDR3 is 16 residues long. The CDR3 DNA follows: TGTGCCAGCTCACCACCTAACGGCAGGGGGTTAGGTGGCTACACCTTC. Its translation is CASSPPNGRGLGGYTF.